This T cell receptor (beta chain) is from a study of shared clonotypes between healthy human individuals (dated by TCRdb to the early 2020s). Regarding the study in general: The cohort included a few men and a couple of women between 18 and 49 years of age. The study deeply sequenced blood TCR repertoires of five healthy adults to estimate repertoire size and the extent of clonotype sharing between individuals. Between about 0.85 and 9.5 billion PBMCs per donor were obtained by leukapheresis. Per donor, three plates each were used for CD4 naive and CD4 memory, two for CD8 naive, and one for CD8 memory. Different laboratories and diverse techniques were used to prepare libraries and sequence TCR repertoires, to increase sequencing depth and limit assay-specific biases.

What the authors observed across the whole study: Roughly 5% of naive CD4, roughly 3.5% of naive CD8, around 2.3% of memory CD4, and 0.4% of memory CD8 clonotypes were shared across several donors. Clonotypes shared by all four sorted-subset donors showed higher generation probabilities than non-shared clonotypes. Pairwise subsampling led to the expectation that sequencing depth would affect the degree of clonotype sharing among donors. Because the study included only a small number of donors, the genetic and exposure-history diversity represented was limited. Incomplete sequencing was indicated by rarefaction of sorted-subset datasets, despite the large sequencing depth. Estimated clonotype richness was generally larger for naive than for memory subsets. Sampling was limited to blood, and TCR repertoires in tissue likely differ from TCR repertoires in blood.

This clone has just one count. The antigen this receptor binds is unknown. Base qualities are not recorded, but no much larger clone differs from it by a single base. The donors were healthy, HIV-negative adults who had no recently reported acute infections or vaccinations. Only Caucasian adults living in Nashville, Tennessee, USA were represented among the donors. CD4+ T cells were enriched through magnetic negative selection, after which naive cells were positively selected on CD45RA and the remaining negative fraction served as the memory subset. Blood was obtained by leukapheresis, after which PBMCs were separated by Ficoll-Histopaque density gradient centrifugation and cryopreserved in liquid nitrogen vapor phase. Analytical flow cytometry was used to check the purity and quantity of every magnetically sorted T cell population. From each sorted fraction, genomic DNA was isolated and quantified by UV absorbance on a Nanodrop 2000c.

Using the deep immunoSEQ assay, TCR CDR3 regions were amplified from genomic DNA by multiplex PCR. Extracted genomic DNA from each cell subset was distributed evenly across all wells of several immunoSEQ 96-well plates, and each plate was treated as a replicate. For sorted subsets, about 200 ng genomic DNA, equal to 30,000 to 35,000 T cell genomes, was loaded into each replicate PCR. Purified libraries were quantified with a Qubit 3.0 fluorometer, sized on a Bioanalyzer 2100, and re-quantified with the KAPA Library Quantification kit. Every immunoSEQ 96-well plate was sequenced on a dedicated single-read 150-cycle Illumina NextSeq 550 flow cell. Regarding the original processing steps: Because only junctional sequences without quality scores were contained in the immunoSEQ output, filtering matching that applied to full-length reads could not be performed. Sequences were annotated with PyIR, a Python wrapper for IgBLAST v1.9, using IMGT germline references to assign V/J genes and CDR3. Any read was removed if the V/J assignment was weak (E-value above 1e-6), the CDR3 was missing, or the read contained stop codons, out-of-frame junctions, or ambiguous translated residues. V3J clonotypes were defined by identical inferred V gene, J gene, and CDR3 amino acid sequence. To compute the percentage overlap between repertoires, the number of shared unique clonotypes was divided by the size of the smaller repertoire. RTK rarefaction, the Chao1 estimator, and Recon v2.1 estimates of unobserved clonotypes were used to assess repertoire richness. Generation probabilities for all TCRbeta clonotypes obtained by the gDNA method from a handful of donors were computed using OLGA. The clones in this table, taken by TCRdb from immuneACCESS, are in-frame only. Not every clone is retained; where verified, under half of the shortfall comes from an unresolved V gene, and the cause of the rest is unknown. V, J and clone size derive from that table, while D and trimming were established from the DNA sequence. In this sample the table shows over a million clones, approximately 98.5% of which occur a single time. The leading ten clones occupy approximately 0.4% of the sample.

The CDR3 sequence holds 14 residues, the cysteine and phenylalanine included. Kept here is only the CDR3 DNA, which spans 42 bases and is read in frame from base 1. CDR1 and CDR2 are read off the germline V gene (reference sequence) as MNHNY and SVGAGI. Relative to germline, V is missing 6 bases and J is missing 7 bases, with 11 bases of the junction outside any gene match. Sequencing was done on a sample of naive CD4+ T cells sorted from blood. The intended sense of this specimen's cell subset or site label: CD45RA+ positively selected. This TCR was recovered from a man younger than 40 in good health. Recombination joined TRBV6-6 with TRBJ2-5, and TRBD1 matches 7 of the central bases. The sequence in DNA is TGTGCCAGCAGACCCACCGGGACAGATGGGACCCAGTACTTC. This yields the protein CASRPTGTDGTQYF.